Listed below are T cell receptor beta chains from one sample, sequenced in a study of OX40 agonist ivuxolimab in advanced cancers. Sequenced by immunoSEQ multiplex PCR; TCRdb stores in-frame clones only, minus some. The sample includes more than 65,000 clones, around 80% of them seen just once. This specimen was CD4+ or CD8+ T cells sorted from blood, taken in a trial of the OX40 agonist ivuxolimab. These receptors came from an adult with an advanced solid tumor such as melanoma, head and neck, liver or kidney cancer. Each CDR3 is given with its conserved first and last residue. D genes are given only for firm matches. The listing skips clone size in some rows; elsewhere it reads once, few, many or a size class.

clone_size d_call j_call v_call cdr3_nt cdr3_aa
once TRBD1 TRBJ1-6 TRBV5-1 TGCGCCAGCAGCCCAACCGGGACAGGGAATTATTCACCCCTCCACTTT CASSPTGTGNYSPLHF
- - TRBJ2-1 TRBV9 TGTGCCAGCAGCCGCACGGCGAGGGAGAGGGAGCAGTTCTTC CASSRTAREREQFF
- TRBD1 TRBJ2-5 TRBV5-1 TGCGCCAGCAGCGGCCAGACAGGGCAAGAGACCCAGTACTTC CASSGQTGQETQYF
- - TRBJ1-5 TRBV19 TGTGCCAGTAGTATGATCAGGGGTAGCAATCAGCCCCAGCATTTT CASSMIRGSNQPQHF
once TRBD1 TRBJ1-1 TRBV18 TGTGCCAGCGCGCAGGGGGCTAGCAGCACTGAAGCTTTCTTT CASAQGASSTEAFF
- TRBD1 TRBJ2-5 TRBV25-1 TGTGCCAGCAGTGAAACAGGGGGCTTGAAGACCCAGTACTTC CASSETGGLKTQYF
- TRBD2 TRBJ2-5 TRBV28 TGTGCCAGCAGTCACGGGACTGTGCTGCGGGAGCAGTACTTC CASSHGTVLREQYF
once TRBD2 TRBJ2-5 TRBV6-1 TGTGCCAGCAGTGCCCCGGGACTAGGACAAGAGACCCAGTACTTC CASSAPGLGQETQYF
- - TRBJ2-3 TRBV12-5 TGTGCTAGTGGTTTTGAAAGAGCCTCAGATACGCAGTATTTT CASGFERASDTQYF
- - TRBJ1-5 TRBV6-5 TGTGCCAGCAGTTACGGCGGGGGTATCGGCAATCAGCCCCAGCATTTT CASSYGGGIGNQPQHF
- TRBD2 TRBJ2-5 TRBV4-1 TGCGCCAGCAGCCAGGGACTAGCGGGAGAGACCCAGTACTTC CASSQGLAGETQYF
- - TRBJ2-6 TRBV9 TGTGCCAGCAGCGTAGATGGGGCCAACGTCCTGACTTTC CASSVDGANVLTF
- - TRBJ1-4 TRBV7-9 TGTGCCAGCAGCCCGGATACGATTGAAAAACTGTTTTTT CASSPDTIEKLFF
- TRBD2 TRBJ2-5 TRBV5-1 TGCGCCAGCAGCTTGGGGACTAGAGCGTACCAAGAGACCCAGTACTTC CASSLGTRAYQETQYF
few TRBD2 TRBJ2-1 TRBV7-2 TGTGCCAGCAACCTAGCGGGCAACTACAATGAGCAGTTCTTC CASNLAGNYNEQFF
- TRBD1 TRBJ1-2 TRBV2 TGTGCCAGCAGTGTGACAGGGGCCTATGGCTACACCTTC CASSVTGAYGYTF
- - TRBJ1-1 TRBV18 TGTGCCAGCTCGTTGTTCCCCGGGGGGCGCAACACTGAAGCTTTCTTT CASSLFPGGRNTEAFF
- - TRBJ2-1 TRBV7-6 TGTGCCAGCAGCTTAGAGAGAAAAAATGAGCAGTTCTTC CASSLERKNEQFF
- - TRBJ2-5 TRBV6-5 TGTGCCAGCAGTTACCTGGGGGCTGAGACCCAGTACTTC CASSYLGAETQYF
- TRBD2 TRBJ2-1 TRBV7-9 TGTGCCAGCAGCTCCCTTCGCGGGAGCTCCTACAATGAGCAGTTCTTC CASSSLRGSSYNEQFF
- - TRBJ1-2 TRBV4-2 TGTGCCAGCAGCCAAGCCCTCGGGGTCCTCCTCTATGGCTACACCTTC CASSQALGVLLYGYTF
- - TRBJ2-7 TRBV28 TGTGCCAGCAGTTCCACGGGCAGAAGCTCCTACGAGCAGTACTTC CASSSTGRSSYEQYF
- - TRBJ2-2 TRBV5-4 TGTGCCAGCAGCTTGGCCGGGCAGGGAGACACCGGGGAGCTGTTTTTT CASSLAGQGDTGELFF
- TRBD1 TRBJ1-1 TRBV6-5 TGTGCCAGCCGTTCGCCGGGACAGGGACCCACTGAAGCTTTCTTT CASRSPGQGPTEAFF
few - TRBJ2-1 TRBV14 TGTGCCAGCAGCCAAGACAGCTCCTACAATGAGCAGTTCTTC CASSQDSSYNEQFF
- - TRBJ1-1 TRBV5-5 TGTGCCAGCAGCTTGGTGGAGGCGACAGCGAACACTGAAGCTTTCTTT CASSLVEATANTEAFF
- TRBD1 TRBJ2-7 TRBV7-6 TGTGCCAGCTCTAATTCGGACAGGGCTTACTCCTACGAGCAGTACTTC CASSNSDRAYSYEQYF
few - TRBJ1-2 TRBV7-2 TGTGCCAGCAGCTTAGCCAGGGCCTATGGCTACACCTTC CASSLARAYGYTF
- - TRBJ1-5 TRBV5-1 TGCGCCAGCAGCTTGGCTGGGATCCCCAATCAGCCCCAGCATTTT CASSLAGIPNQPQHF
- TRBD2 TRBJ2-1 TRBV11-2 TGTGCCAGCAGCCTGGGACTAGCGGGGGGGCAGTTGCAGTTCTTC CASSLGLAGGQLQFF
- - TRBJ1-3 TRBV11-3 TGTGCCAGCAGCTTAGATCGGATAGGGGAAAGGCCTGGAAACACCATATATTTT CASSLDRIGERPGNTIYF
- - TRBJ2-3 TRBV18 TGTGCCTCGGGTCCGCAGGGCACAGATACGCAGTATTTT CASGPQGTDTQYF
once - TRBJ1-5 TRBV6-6 TGTGCCAGCAGTTACTCGCGAGTAGAGGGACAGCCCCAGCATTTT CASSYSRVEGQPQHF
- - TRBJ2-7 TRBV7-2 TGTGCCAGCAGCTTAGAGGCGGCTAGTAAACGCGAGCAGTACTTC CASSLEAASKREQYF
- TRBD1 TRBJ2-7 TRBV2 TGTGCCAGCAGTGAAACGGGACAGGGGTCTAATTTTGGCGAGCAGTACTTC CASSETGQGSNFGEQYF
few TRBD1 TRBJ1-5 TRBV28 TGTGCCAGCAGACCGGACAGGGCCCAGCCCCAGCATTTT CASRPDRAQPQHF
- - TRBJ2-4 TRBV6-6 TGTGCCAGCAGTAGAACCGGGCAGGGGGGGGACATTCAGTACTTC CASSRTGQGGDIQYF
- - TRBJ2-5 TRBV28 TGTGCCAGCAGTTTATGGTTGGAGACCCAGTACTTC CASSLWLETQYF
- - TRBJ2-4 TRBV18 TGTGCCAGCTCACCCACAGGGGCCAAAAACATTCAGTACTTC CASSPTGAKNIQYF
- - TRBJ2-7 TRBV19 TGTGCCAGTAGTCCCGGCCGGAGCGGCTACGAGCAGTACTTC CASSPGRSGYEQYF
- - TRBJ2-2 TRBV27 TGTGCCAGCAGTTACGGACAGACAAACACCGGGGAGCTGTTTTTT CASSYGQTNTGELFF